This T cell receptor beta chain was obtained from a study of blood T cell repertoires in COVID-19. Study information: The United States, Italy and Spain provided the acute and convalescent COVID-19 samples.

The protocol was immunoSEQ multiplex PCR, while the TCRdb copy is restricted to in-frame clones and leaves out a portion. Among fewer than 85,000 clones listed, about 90% were seen once. The germline V gene encodes CDR1 LNHDA and CDR2 SQIVND (reference sequence). The CDR3 loop spans 14 amino acids. The V gene lost 5 bases and the J gene lost 5 bases, with 15 bases spanning the gap. The clonotype originates from a human donor in a cohort sampled during active COVID-19. The specimen was peripheral blood. The gene calls are TRBV19 and TRBJ2-5, with D possibly TRBD1 on 7 matching bases. The CDR3 nucleotides are TGTGCCAGTAGTTCACGGACAGGAGGGGAGACCCAGTACTTC. This encodes CASSSRTGGETQYF.